The 14 T cell receptor beta chains below come from one sample, sequenced in a study of T-cell memory formation after mild COVID-19. TCRdb analysed the 5' RACE reads with MiXCR anew, one entry per CDR3 protein. The repertoire holds about 110,000 distinct CDR3 sequences, 15% to 20% seen once, with around 5.5% in the top ten. The sample comprised PBMCs or a T cell subset sorted from them (not recorded which). Receptors were obtained from a man between 18 and 35 years old who had mild COVID-19 (a few samples of this study predate the infection). Cell type and time point are not known.

This chain joins TRBV19 and TRBJ2-3; D remains unclear. CDR1 is LNHDA and CDR2 is SQIVND in the germline V gene (reference sequence). The germline V and J ends were trimmed by 3 bases and 1 base, with 11 bases remaining between them. The CDR3 totals 15 residues. The CDR3 protein is CASSIRVVRTDTQYF. In DNA, the CDR3 is TGTGCCAGTAGTATTAGGGTTGTCCGCACAGATACGCAGTATTTT.

This clonotype was picked up many times. This chain links TRBV5-6 with TRBJ2-4; tentative D call: TRBD2 (6 bases). Germline V gene lookup returns CDR1 SGHDT and CDR2 YYEEEE. This CDR3 has 14 amino acids. V was cut by 4 bases and J by 6 bases, with 14 bases left in between. The DNA of the CDR3 is TGTGCCAGCAGCCCATGGGGGGTTACAAACATTCAGTACTTC. It is translated as CASSPWGVTNIQYF.

This clonotype has just a few counts. The chain joins TRBV12-3 or TRBV12-4 to TRBJ2-2; D is unresolved. The CDR3 runs to 14 residues. V gave up 3 bases and J gave up 4 bases, with 9 bases separating them. CDR3 loop: CASSLGLGTGELFF. CDR3 DNA: TGTGCCAGCAGTTTGGGCTTGGGCACCGGGGAGCTGTTTTTT.

This clonotype was recorded at least ten times. The chain carries TRBV4-3 and TRBJ2-2, with 7 bases matching TRBD2. From germline, CDR1 is LGHNA and CDR2 YSLEER. The V segment lost 0 bases and the J segment 6 bases; nucleotides outside the gene matches: 1. The CDR3 sequence is 14 residues long. CDR3 region: CASSQEGGAGELFF. The CDR3 region has the DNA TGCGCCAGCAGCCAAGAGGGAGGGGCCGGGGAGCTGTTTTTT.

J is TRBJ2-3 and V is TRBV5-1; D gene ambiguous. Germline V gene sequence: CDR1 SGHRS, CDR2 YFSETQ. V was clipped by 4 bases and J by 0 bases, with 6 bases between them. This CDR3 spans 13 amino acids. This chain's CDR3 is CASSPASTDTQYF. For the CDR3, the DNA is TGCGCCAGCAGCCCCGCGAGCACAGATACGCAGTATTTT.

The rearrangement uses TRBV24-1 and TRBJ1-1, with D hard to call. CDR3 length: 13 amino acids. Trimming stripped 0 bases from V and 1 base from J, with 2 bases between. CDR1 is KGHDR, CDR2 SFDVKD, per germline. The CDR3: CATSDLENTEAFF. Here the CDR3 DNA reads TGTGCCACCAGTGATTTGGAGAACACTGAAGCTTTCTTT.

The chain joins TRBV12-3 or TRBV12-4 to TRBJ1-2; D unresolved. V lost 4 bases to trimming and J lost 5 bases, with 8 bases between them. CDR3 length equals 12 residues. The CDR3 DNA follows: TGTGCCAGCAGTTCAGACTTATATGGCTACACCTTC. Its protein is CASSSDLYGYTF.

This clonotype has just one count. V and J are TRBV5-1 and TRBJ2-7; 8 nucleotides line up with TRBD1. V dropped 2 bases and J dropped 1; count of bases not matched to a gene: 2. Germline lookup yields CDR1 SGHRS and CDR2 YFSETQ. The CDR3 is made up of 14 amino acids. The chain's CDR3 is CASSFRTGSYEQYF. The CDR3, as DNA: TGCGCCAGCAGCTTCCGGACAGGGTCCTACGAGCAGTACTTC.

The chain employs TRBV5-1 and TRBJ2-3, with D possibly TRBD1 on 5 matching bases. This CDR3 region has 14 residues. V was cut by 1 base and J by 6 bases, with 12 bases left in between. Germline CDR1 is SGHRS and CDR2 is YFSETQ. The CDR3 region has the DNA TGCGCCAGCAGCTTGTCCGGACAAACCGATACGCAGTATTTT. Its protein is CASSLSGQTDTQYF. Supplemented by reference TRBV5-1 and TRBJ2-3, the full variable domain reads KAGVTQTPRYLIKTRGQQVTLSCSPISGHRSVSWYQQTPGQGLQFLFEYFSETQRNKGNFPGRFSGRQFSNSRSEMNVSTLELGDSALYLCASSLSGQTDTQYFGPGTRLTVL.

The rearrangement links TRBV5-1 to TRBJ2-1; D perhaps matches TRBD1 (6 bases). The CDR3 loop spans 17 amino acids. Trimming removed 0 bases from V and 9 bases from J, with 22 bases in between. CDR1 SGHRS and CDR2 YFSETQ come from the germline V gene. CDR3 loop: CASSLGVRGPRGGEQFF. As DNA, the CDR3 is TGCGCCAGCAGCTTGGGTGTCAGGGGCCCACGGGGTGGTGAGCAGTTCTTC.

This clonotype was detected a few times. J is TRBJ2-2 and V is TRBV19; D unclear. Germline-derived CDR1 and CDR2 are LNHDA and SQIVND (reference sequence). Trimming shortened V by 3 bases and J by 2 bases, and 10 bases separated the two germline ends. The CDR3 covers 15 residues. CDR3 sequence (DNA): TGTGCCAGTAGTATCCGGACGCGTAACACCGGGGAGCTGTTTTTT. It yields the protein CASSIRTRNTGELFF.

As to this clonotype: This clone may be a read error of a much larger clone one base away. The chain joins TRBV28 to TRBJ2-2; 7 positions agree with TRBD1. Germline lookup yields CDR1 MDHEN and CDR2 SYDVKM. J gave up 4 bases and V 6 bases, and 11 bases lay outside the gene matches. The length of the CDR3 is 16 residues. CDR3 in DNA: TGTGCCAGCAGCCCCGGGGACAGAGCGAGCACCGGGGAGCTGTTTTTT. The encoded protein is CASSPGDRASTGELFF.

This chain connects TRBV25-1 to TRBJ1-4; 11 positions match TRBD1. The CDR3 sequence is 17 residues long. V lost 5 bases and J lost 7; bases outside the gene matches: 12. Per the germline V gene, CDR1 is MGHDK and CDR2 is SYGVNS. In DNA, the CDR3 is TGTGCCAGCAGTCACAACCCCGGACAGGGGGCGGCTGAAAAACTGTTTTTT. Its translation is CASSHNPGQGAAEKLFF.

In its sample, this clonotype was seen a few times. The V and J genes are TRBV29-1 and TRBJ2-3; 7 nucleotides align to TRBD1. Germline CDR1 and CDR2: SQVTM and ANQGSEA. The V gene end was trimmed by 7 bases and the J gene end by 2 bases; junction bases not matched to a gene: 3. The CDR3 is 12 residues long. CDR3 in amino acids: CSADRVTDTQYF. DNA of the CDR3: TGCAGCGCTGACAGGGTCACAGATACGCAGTATTTT.